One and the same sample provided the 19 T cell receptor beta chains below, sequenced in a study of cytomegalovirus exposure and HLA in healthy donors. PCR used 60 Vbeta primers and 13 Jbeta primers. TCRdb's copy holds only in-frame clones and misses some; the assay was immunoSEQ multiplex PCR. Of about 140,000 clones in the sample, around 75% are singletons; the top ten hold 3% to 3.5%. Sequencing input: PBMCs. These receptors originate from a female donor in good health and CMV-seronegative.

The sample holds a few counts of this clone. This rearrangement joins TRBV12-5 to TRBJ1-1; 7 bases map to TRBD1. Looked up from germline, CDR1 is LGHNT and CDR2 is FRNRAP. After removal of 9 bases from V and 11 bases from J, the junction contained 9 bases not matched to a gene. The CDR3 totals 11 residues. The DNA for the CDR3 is TGTGCTAGCCTATTGACAGGGCCCGCTTTCTTT. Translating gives CASLLTGPAFF.

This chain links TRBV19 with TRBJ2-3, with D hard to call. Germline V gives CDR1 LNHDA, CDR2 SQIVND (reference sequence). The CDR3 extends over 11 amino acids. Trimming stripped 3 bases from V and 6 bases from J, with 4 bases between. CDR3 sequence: CASSISDTQYF. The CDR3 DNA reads TGTGCCAGTAGTATTTCGGATACGCAGTATTTT.

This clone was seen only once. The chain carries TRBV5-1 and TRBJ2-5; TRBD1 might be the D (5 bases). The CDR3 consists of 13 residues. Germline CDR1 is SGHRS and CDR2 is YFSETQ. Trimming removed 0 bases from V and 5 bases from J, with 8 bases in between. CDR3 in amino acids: CASSLVWGETQYF. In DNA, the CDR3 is TGCGCCAGCAGCTTGGTTTGGGGCGAGACCCAGTACTTC.

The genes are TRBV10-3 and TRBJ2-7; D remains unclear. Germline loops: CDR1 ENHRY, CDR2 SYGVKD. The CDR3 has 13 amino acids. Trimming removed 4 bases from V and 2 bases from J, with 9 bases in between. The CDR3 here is CAISVEVAYEQYF. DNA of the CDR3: TGTGCCATCAGTGTAGAAGTAGCCTACGAGCAGTACTTC.

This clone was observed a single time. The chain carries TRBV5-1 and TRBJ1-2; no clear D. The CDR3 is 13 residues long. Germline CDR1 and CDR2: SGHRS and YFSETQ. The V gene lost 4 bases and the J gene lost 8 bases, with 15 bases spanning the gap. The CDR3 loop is CASSPTLQKGYTF. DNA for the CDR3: TGCGCCAGCAGCCCTACCTTACAGAAAGGCTACACCTTC.

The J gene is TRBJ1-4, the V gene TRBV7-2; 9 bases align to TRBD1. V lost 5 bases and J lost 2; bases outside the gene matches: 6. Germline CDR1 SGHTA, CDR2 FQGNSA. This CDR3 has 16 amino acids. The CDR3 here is CASSTGQGWTNEKLFF. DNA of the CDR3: TGTGCCAGCAGCACTGGACAGGGGTGGACTAATGAAAAACTGTTTTTT. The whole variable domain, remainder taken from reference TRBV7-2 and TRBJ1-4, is GAGVSQSPSNKVTEKGKDVELRCDPISGHTALYWYRQSLGQGLEFLIYFQGNSAPDKSGLPSDRFSAERTGGSVSTLTIQRTQQEDSAVYLCASSTGQGWTNEKLFFGSGTQLSVL.

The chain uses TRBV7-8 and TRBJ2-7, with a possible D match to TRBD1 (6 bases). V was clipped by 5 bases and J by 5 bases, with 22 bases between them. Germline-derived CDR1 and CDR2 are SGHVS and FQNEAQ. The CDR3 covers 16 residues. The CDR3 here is CASSVPRDTRNHEQYF. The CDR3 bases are TGTGCCAGCAGCGTTCCTAGGGACACGCGCAACCACGAGCAGTACTTC.

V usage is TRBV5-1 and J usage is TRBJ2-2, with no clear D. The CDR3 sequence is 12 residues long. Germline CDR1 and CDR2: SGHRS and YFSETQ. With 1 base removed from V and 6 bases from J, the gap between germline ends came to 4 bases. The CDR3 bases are TGCGCCAGCAGCTTGCCGTCCGGGGAGCTGTTTTTT. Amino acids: CASSLPSGELFF.

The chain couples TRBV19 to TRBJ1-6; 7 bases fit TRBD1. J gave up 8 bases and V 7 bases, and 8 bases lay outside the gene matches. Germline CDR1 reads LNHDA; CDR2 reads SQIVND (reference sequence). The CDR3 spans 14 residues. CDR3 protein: CASTEKTGHSPLHF. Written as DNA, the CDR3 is TGTGCCAGTACCGAGAAGACAGGGCATTCACCCCTCCACTTT.

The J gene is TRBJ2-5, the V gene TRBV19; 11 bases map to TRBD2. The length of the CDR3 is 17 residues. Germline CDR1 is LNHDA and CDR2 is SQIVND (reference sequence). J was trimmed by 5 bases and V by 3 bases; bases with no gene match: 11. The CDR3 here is CASSMADPSGRLETQYF. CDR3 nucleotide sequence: TGTGCCAGTAGTATGGCAGATCCTAGCGGGAGGCTGGAGACCCAGTACTTC.

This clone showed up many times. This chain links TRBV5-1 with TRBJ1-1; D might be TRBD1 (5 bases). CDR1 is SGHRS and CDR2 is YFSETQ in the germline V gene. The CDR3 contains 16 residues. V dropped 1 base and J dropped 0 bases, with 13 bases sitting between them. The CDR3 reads CASSLMREGLNTEAFF. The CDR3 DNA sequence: TGCGCCAGCAGCTTGATGAGGGAGGGGTTGAACACTGAAGCTTTCTTT.

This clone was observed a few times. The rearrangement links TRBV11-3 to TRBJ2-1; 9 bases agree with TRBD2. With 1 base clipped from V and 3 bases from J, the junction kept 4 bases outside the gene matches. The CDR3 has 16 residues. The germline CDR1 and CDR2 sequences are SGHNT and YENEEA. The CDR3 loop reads CASSLVGGRGYNEQFF. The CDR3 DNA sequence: TGTGCCAGCAGCTTAGTTGGCGGGAGGGGCTACAATGAGCAGTTCTTC.

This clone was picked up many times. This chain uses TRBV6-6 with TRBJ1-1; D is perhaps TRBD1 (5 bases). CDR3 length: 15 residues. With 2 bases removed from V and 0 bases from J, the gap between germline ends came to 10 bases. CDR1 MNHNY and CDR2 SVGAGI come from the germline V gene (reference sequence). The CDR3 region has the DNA TGTGCCAGCAGTTACGAGCACAGGCTGAACACTGAAGCTTTCTTT. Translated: CASSYEHRLNTEAFF.

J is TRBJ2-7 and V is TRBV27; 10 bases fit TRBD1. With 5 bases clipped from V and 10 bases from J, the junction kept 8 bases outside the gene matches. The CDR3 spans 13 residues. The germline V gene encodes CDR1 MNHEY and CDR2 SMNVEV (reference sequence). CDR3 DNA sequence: TGTGCCAGCAGTCCATGGGGACAGGGGTTCCAGTACTTC. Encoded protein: CASSPWGQGFQYF.

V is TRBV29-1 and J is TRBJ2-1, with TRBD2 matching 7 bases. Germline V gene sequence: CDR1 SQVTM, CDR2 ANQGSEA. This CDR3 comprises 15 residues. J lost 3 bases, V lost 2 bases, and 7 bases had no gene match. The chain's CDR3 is CSVERLAEFYNEQFF. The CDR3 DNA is TGCAGCGTTGAAAGGCTAGCGGAGTTCTACAATGAGCAGTTCTTC.

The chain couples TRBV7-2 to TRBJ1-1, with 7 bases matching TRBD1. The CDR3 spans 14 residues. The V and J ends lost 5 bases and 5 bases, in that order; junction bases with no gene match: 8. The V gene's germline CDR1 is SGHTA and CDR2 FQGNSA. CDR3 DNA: TGTGCCAGCAGCGGAGAGGGGGCATGGACTGAAGCTTTCTTT. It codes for CASSGEGAWTEAFF.

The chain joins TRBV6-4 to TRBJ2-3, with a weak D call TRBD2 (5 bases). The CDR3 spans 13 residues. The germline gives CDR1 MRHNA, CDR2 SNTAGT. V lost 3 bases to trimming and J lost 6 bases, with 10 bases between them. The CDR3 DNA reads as TGTGCCAGCAGTGATAATCCGGGGGATACGCAGTATTTT. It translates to CASSDNPGDTQYF.

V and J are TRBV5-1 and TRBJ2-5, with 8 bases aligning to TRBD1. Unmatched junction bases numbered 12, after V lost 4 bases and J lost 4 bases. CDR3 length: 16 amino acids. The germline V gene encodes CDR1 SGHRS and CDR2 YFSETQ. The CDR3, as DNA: TGCGCCAGCAGCACACAAACGACAGGGGATGGAGAGACCCAGTACTTC. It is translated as CASSTQTTGDGETQYF.

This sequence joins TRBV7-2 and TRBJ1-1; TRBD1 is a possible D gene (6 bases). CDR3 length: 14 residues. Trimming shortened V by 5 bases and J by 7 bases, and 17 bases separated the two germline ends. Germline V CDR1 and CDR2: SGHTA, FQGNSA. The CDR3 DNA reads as TGTGCCAGCAGCCAGGGTAGGGGGGGATTTGAAGCTTTCTTT. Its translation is CASSQGRGGFEAFF.